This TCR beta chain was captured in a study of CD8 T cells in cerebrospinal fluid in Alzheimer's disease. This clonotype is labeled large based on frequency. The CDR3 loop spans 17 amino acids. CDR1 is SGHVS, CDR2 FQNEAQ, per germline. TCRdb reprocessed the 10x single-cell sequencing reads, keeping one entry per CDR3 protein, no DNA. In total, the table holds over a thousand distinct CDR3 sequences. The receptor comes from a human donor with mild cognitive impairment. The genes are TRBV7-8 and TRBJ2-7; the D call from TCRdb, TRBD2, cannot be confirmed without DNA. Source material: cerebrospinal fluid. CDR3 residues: CASSPRGSGKISYEQYF.